The 20 T cell receptor beta chains presented below share a single source sample, sequenced in a study of blood T cell repertoires in COVID-19. Assay: immunoSEQ multiplex PCR; the TCRdb copy retains only in-frame clones and omits some. Altogether approximately 97,000 clones are present, 81% being singletons, with the ten largest covering nearly 4.5%. Specimen: peripheral blood. These receptors were taken from a man aged 55 to 70 with acute or convalescent COVID-19.

The chain uses TRBV7-2 and TRBJ2-7; D perhaps matches TRBD1 (6 bases). CDR3 length: 15 residues. Germline V CDR1 and CDR2: SGHTA, FQGNSA. V gave up 3 bases and J gave up 1 base, with 13 bases separating them. CDR3 nucleotides: TGTGCCAGCAGCTTTTCGCAGGGGCGATCCTACGAGCAGTACTTC. Its protein product is CASSFSQGRSYEQYF.

The chain is built from TRBV5-8 and TRBJ2-5; 8 bases fit TRBD2. V lost 4 bases and J lost 1; bases outside the gene matches: 9. The CDR3 totals 16 residues. In germline, CDR1 is SGHTS, CDR2 YDEGEE. This CDR3 is CASSGFSGKSQETQYF. The CDR3 DNA reads as TGTGCCAGCAGCGGATTTAGCGGGAAAAGCCAAGAGACCCAGTACTTC.

The sample holds one count of this clone. The chain has TRBV5-6 and TRBJ2-7; the D gene is possibly TRBD1 (5 bases). In germline, CDR1 is SGHDT, CDR2 YYEEEE. The CDR3 is 12 amino acids. The germline V and J ends were trimmed by 2 bases and 2 bases, with 5 bases remaining between them. This CDR3 is CASSLQAYEQYF. For the CDR3, the DNA is TGTGCCAGCAGCTTACAGGCCTACGAGCAGTACTTC.

This clone was seen only once. This chain uses TRBV6-6 with TRBJ2-7; TRBD2 aligns across 10 bases. Trimming took 1 base from V and 2 from J; bases not matched to a gene: 2. Germline values: CDR1 MNHNY, CDR2 SVGAGI (reference sequence). The CDR3 is made up of 15 amino acids. The CDR3 DNA reads TGTGCCAGCAGTTACTTAGCGGGGGGTACCTACGAGCAGTACTTC. Translated, it gives CASSYLAGGTYEQYF.

The rearrangement uses TRBV10-1 and TRBJ2-3, with 8 bases identical to TRBD2. Trimming cost V 0 bases and J 8 bases; bases outside gene matches: 10. The CDR3 is 16 amino acids. CDR1 WNHNN and CDR2 SYGVQD come from the germline V gene (reference sequence). CDR3 sequence (DNA): TGCGCCAGCAGTGAGTCTAAGAGCGGGAGTGCGAGTACGCAGTATTTT. Translation: CASSESKSGSASTQYF.

This clone appeared once. The chain is built from TRBV6-5 and TRBJ2-7; D is undetermined. The CDR3 is made up of 11 amino acids. Germline V gene data show CDR1 as MNHEY and CDR2 as SVGAGI. V was pared by 7 bases and J by 4 bases, with 8 bases between. In nucleotides, the CDR3 is TGTGCCAGCACCGGAGTATACGAGCAGTACTTC. Translating gives CASTGVYEQYF.

The genes are TRBV3-1 (or the pseudogene TRBV3-2) and TRBJ1-6; D gene unclear. The ends were cut back, 2 bases at V and 8 bases at J, with 7 bases in the middle. The CDR3 has 13 amino acids. Per the germline V gene, CDR1 is LGHDT and CDR2 is YNNKEL (reference sequence). CDR3 amino acids: CASSQYADSPLHF. CDR3 sequence (DNA): TGTGCCAGCAGCCAATACGCAGATTCACCCCTCCACTTT.

V and J are TRBV18 and TRBJ2-7, with 7 bases that match TRBD1. The ends lost 3 bases at V and 2 bases at J; junction bases unmatched: 7. In germline, CDR1 is KGHSH, CDR2 LQKENI. CDR3 size: 15 residues. The DNA of the CDR3 is TGTGCCAGCTCACCTCAACTCCAGGGGGCCTACGAGCAGTACTTC. It translates to CASSPQLQGAYEQYF.

This chain connects TRBV11-3 to TRBJ2-1; possibly TRBD2 for D (6 bases). Looked up from germline, CDR1 is SGHNT and CDR2 is YENEEA. Trimming removed 3 bases from V and 5 bases from J, with 17 bases in between. The CDR3 spans 16 residues. The CDR3 DNA reads as TGTGCCAGCAGCTTCAATGGGGCGGGAAAAAACAATGAGCAGTTCTTC. This translates into CASSFNGAGKNNEQFF.

The rearrangement uses TRBV6-1 and TRBJ1-2; TRBD1 is a possible D gene (5 bases). Trimming pared 2 bases from V and 7 bases from J, leaving 11 bases between. Germline CDR1 and CDR2: MNHNS and SASEGT. The length of the CDR3 is 13 residues. CDR3 in amino acids: CASSEQGARGYTF. The CDR3 nucleotides read TGTGCCAGCAGTGAACAGGGTGCCCGTGGCTACACCTTC.

The gene calls are TRBV14 and TRBJ2-1; 9 bases are shared with TRBD2. This CDR3 comprises 16 residues. The V gene's germline CDR1 is SGHDN and CDR2 FVKESK. V lost 4 bases and J lost 8; bases outside the gene matches: 12. The CDR3 reads CASSLSWASGEDEQFF. CDR3 nucleotides: TGTGCCAGCAGCCTATCGTGGGCTAGCGGGGAGGATGAGCAGTTCTTC.

Written as DNA, the CDR3 is TGTGCCAGCAGCGCTGGGCTCCCCACAAGTAGCTCTGGAAACACCATATATTTT. The encoded protein is CASSAGLPTSSSGNTIYF. V is TRBV5-4 and J is TRBJ1-3; D gene ambiguous. Trimming took off 4 bases at V and 0 bases at J, with 20 bases between the two ends. CDR3 size: 18 residues. Germline-derived CDR1 and CDR2 are SGHNT and YYREEE (reference sequence).

The chain combines TRBV6-2 or TRBV6-3 with TRBJ2-1, with TRBD2 identical over 10 bases. After removal of 0 bases from V and 3 bases from J, the junction contained 5 bases not matched to a gene. This CDR3 has 17 residues. The V gene's germline CDR1 is MNHEY and CDR2 SVGEGT. The CDR3 loop is CASSYSTSGTDYNEQFF. The CDR3 nucleotides are TGTGCCAGCAGTTACTCCACTAGCGGGACCGACTACAATGAGCAGTTCTTC.

This chain links TRBV28 with TRBJ2-5; 11 bases agree with TRBD1. Trimming removed 6 bases from V and 4 bases from J; junction bases left unmatched: 4. The CDR3 runs 14 residues. Looked up from germline, CDR1 is MDHEN and CDR2 is SYDVKM. The CDR3 coding sequence is TGTGCCAGCAGCCTGGACAGGGGGCTAGAGACCCAGTACTTC. Translation gives CASSLDRGLETQYF. Variable domain in full (rest from reference TRBV28 and TRBJ2-5): DVKVTQSSRYLVKRTGEKVFLECVQDMDHENMFWYRQDPGLGLRLIYFSYDVKMKEKGDIPEGYSVSREKKERFSLILESASTNQTSMYLCASSLDRGLETQYFGPGTRLLVL.

V usage is TRBV29-1 and J usage is TRBJ1-2, with D maybe TRBD1 (6 bases). The CDR3 has 14 residues. Trimming removed 4 bases at V and 0 bases at J, with 12 bases between. Germline assignment: CDR1 SQVTM and CDR2 ANQGSEA. In DNA, the CDR3 is TGCAGCGTTGTAGGACAGCTTACTAACTATGGCTACACCTTC. Protein: CSVVGQLTNYGYTF.

This clone was observed a few times. The chain employs TRBV2 and TRBJ1-6; TRBD1 matches 8 bases. J was trimmed by 7 bases and V by 3 bases; bases with no gene match: 2. Germline values: CDR1 SNHLY, CDR2 FYNNEI. This CDR3 comprises 14 residues. CDR3 bases: TGTGCCAGCAGTGAGGGACAGGCCAATTCACCCCTCCACTTT. As protein: CASSEGQANSPLHF.

V is TRBV14 and J is TRBJ2-1; D call uncertain. CDR3 size: 16 residues. V lost 1 base to trimming and J lost 9 bases, with 19 bases between them. Germline V CDR1 and CDR2: SGHDN, FVKESK. In nucleotides, the CDR3 is TGTGCCAGCAGCCAAGTCATAAGTTCTTTCTTAGCTGAGCAGTTCTTC. Protein: CASSQVISSFLAEQFF.

The chain is built from TRBV6-6 and TRBJ1-1; D is possibly TRBD1 (5 bases). The CDR3 consists of 13 residues. Looked up from germline, CDR1 is MNHNY and CDR2 is SVGAGI (reference sequence). V lost 4 bases and J lost 0, with 6 bases in between. The CDR3 DNA is TGTGCCAGCAGTTGGGGGGTGAACACTGAAGCTTTCTTT. This sequence encodes CASSWGVNTEAFF.

V is TRBV6-5 and J is TRBJ2-7, with 10 bases fitting TRBD1. From germline, CDR1 is MNHEY and CDR2 SVGAGI. The CDR3 length is 14 residues. V lost 6 bases and J lost 1; bases outside the gene matches: 3. The CDR3 is CASSRTGGSYEQYF. The CDR3 DNA reads as TGTGCCAGCAGCAGGACAGGGGGGTCCTACGAGCAGTACTTC.

V is TRBV2 and J is TRBJ1-6; TRBD1 is a possible D gene (6 bases). This CDR3 region has 14 residues. Per the germline V gene, CDR1 is SNHLY and CDR2 is FYNNEI. V lost 1 base to trimming and J lost 8 bases, with 9 bases between them. In nucleotides, the CDR3 is TGTGCCAGCAGTGAAGTGGGGGCTGATTCACCCCTCCACTTT. It translates to CASSEVGADSPLHF. The whole variable domain, filled in from reference TRBV2 and TRBJ1-6, reads EPEVTQTPSHQVTQMGQEVILRCVPISNHLYFYWYRQILGQKVEFLVSFYNNEISEKSEIFDDQFSVERPDGSNFTLKIRSTKLEDSAMYFCASSEVGADSPLHFGNGTRLTVT.